These 9 T cell receptor beta chains were sequenced from one sample in a study of T cells after somatic rescue of genetic block. Some clones are missing from TCRdb's copy, which holds only in-frame ones; the method was immunoSEQ multiplex PCR. This sample has roughly 110,000 clones, with around nine tenths found just once. Sequences were obtained from peripheral blood mononuclear cells (PBMCs). These receptors were obtained from a woman younger than 30.

V and J are TRBV19 and TRBJ1-5; no reliable D call. The CDR3 is 13 amino acids. Germline V gene sequence: CDR1 LNHDA, CDR2 SQIVND (reference sequence). V lost 7 bases, J lost 1 base, and 8 bases lay in between. The CDR3 reads CASKWESNQPQHF. CDR3 DNA sequence: TGTGCCAGTAAGTGGGAAAGCAATCAGCCCCAGCATTTT.

The chain combines TRBV5-4 with TRBJ2-3, with D uncertain. V lost 0 bases and J lost 7, with 12 bases in between. Germline values: CDR1 SGHNT, CDR2 YYREEE (reference sequence). This CDR3 region has 14 residues. The CDR3 here is CASSLARLGNTQYF. The CDR3 DNA reads as TGTGCCAGCAGCTTGGCCCGGCTAGGAAATACGCAGTATTTT.

The gene calls are TRBV4-1 and TRBJ1-1, with 7 positions matching TRBD1. CDR3 size: 16 residues. V lost 3 bases, J lost 1 base, and 8 bases stayed unmatched. From germline, CDR1 is MGHRA and CDR2 YSYEKL. DNA for the CDR3: TGCGCCAGCAGCCATGAAACAGGGGAAACGAACACTGAAGCTTTCTTT. Translation: CASSHETGETNTEAFF.

The CDR3 DNA is TGTGCCAGCAGCTTAGGGGGCCCCAATGAGCAGTTCTTC. It translates to CASSLGGPNEQFF. The chain couples TRBV7-2 to TRBJ2-1; D is perhaps TRBD1 (5 bases). The CDR3 runs to 13 residues. CDR1 and CDR2 (germline): SGHTA, FQGNSA. Trimming stripped 1 base from V and 6 bases from J, with 7 bases between.

V and J are TRBV6-5 and TRBJ1-5; maybe TRBD1 (5 bases). The CDR3 has 14 amino acids. Germline assignment: CDR1 MNHEY and CDR2 SVGAGI. With 2 bases removed from V and 6 bases from J, the gap between germline ends came to 11 bases. The CDR3 sequence: CASSYAGRGQPQHF. CDR3 nucleotides: TGTGCCAGCAGTTACGCAGGGAGGGGTCAGCCCCAGCATTTT.

The rearrangement links TRBV10-2 to TRBJ1-2; D call uncertain. Germline CDR1 reads WSHSY; CDR2 reads SAAADI. The length of the CDR3 is 13 residues. Trimming stripped 0 bases from V and 2 bases from J, with 4 bases between. The CDR3 is CASSESNNYGYTF. The CDR3 DNA sequence: TGCGCCAGCAGTGAGTCGAACAACTATGGCTACACCTTC.

The chain carries TRBV11-2 and TRBJ1-6, with D possibly matching TRBD1 (5 bases). The CDR3 extends over 15 amino acids. V lost 5 bases, J lost 10 bases, and 18 bases lay in between. CDR1 and CDR2 (germline): SGHAT, FQNNGV. The CDR3, as DNA: TGTGCCAGCAGCCTCCAAAGTGGGGGGTACTCACCCCTCCACTTT. As protein: CASSLQSGGYSPLHF.

The chain carries TRBV28 and TRBJ1-1; D is undetermined. The CDR3 consists of 13 residues. The germline V and J ends were trimmed by 6 bases and 0 bases, with 8 bases remaining between them. Germline assignment: CDR1 MDHEN and CDR2 SYDVKM. This CDR3 is CASRPVLNTEAFF. As DNA, the CDR3 is TGTGCCAGCAGGCCCGTCCTGAACACTGAAGCTTTCTTT.

The chain combines TRBV5-1 with TRBJ1-1; 12 bases are a match to TRBD1. CDR1 and CDR2 (germline): SGHRS, YFSETQ. With V trimmed by 5 bases and J by 1 base, 6 bases remained unmatched. The CDR3 consists of 16 residues. This chain's CDR3 is CASSRDRGHENTEAFF. The CDR3 DNA follows: TGCGCCAGCAGTCGGGACAGGGGGCATGAGAACACTGAAGCTTTCTTT. The full variable domain, with the rest looked up from reference TRBV5-1 and TRBJ1-1, is KAGVTQTPRYLIKTRGQQVTLSCSPISGHRSVSWYQQTPGQGLQFLFEYFSETQRNKGNFPGRFSGRQFSNSRSEMNVSTLELGDSALYLCASSRDRGHENTEAFFGQGTRLTVV.